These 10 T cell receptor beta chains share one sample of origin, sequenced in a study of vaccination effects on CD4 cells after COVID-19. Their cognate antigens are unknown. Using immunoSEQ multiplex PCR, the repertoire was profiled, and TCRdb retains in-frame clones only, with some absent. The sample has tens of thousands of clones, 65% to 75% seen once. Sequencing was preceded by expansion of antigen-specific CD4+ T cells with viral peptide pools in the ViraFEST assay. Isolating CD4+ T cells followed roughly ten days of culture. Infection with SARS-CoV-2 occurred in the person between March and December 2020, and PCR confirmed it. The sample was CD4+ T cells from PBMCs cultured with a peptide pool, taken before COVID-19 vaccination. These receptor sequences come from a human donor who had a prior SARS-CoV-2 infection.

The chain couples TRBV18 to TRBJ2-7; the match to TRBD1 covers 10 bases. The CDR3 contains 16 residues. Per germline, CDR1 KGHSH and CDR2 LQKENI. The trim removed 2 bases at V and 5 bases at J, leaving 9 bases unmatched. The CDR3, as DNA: TGTGCCAGCTCACCAACGACAGGGGGCGCGGACGACGAGCAGTACTTC. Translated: CASSPTTGGADDEQYF.

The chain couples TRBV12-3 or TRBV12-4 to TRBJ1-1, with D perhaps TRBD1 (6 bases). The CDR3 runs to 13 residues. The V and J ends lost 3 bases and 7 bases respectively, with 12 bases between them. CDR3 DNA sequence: TGTGCCAGCAGTTTGAGACAGGACGTTGAAGCTTTCTTT. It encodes CASSLRQDVEAFF.

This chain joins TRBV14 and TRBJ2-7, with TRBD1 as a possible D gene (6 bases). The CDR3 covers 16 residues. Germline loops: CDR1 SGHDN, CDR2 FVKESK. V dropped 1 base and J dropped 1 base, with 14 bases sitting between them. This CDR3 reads CASSQVTGISSYEQYF. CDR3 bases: TGTGCCAGCAGCCAAGTCACAGGGATTTCGTCCTACGAGCAGTACTTC.

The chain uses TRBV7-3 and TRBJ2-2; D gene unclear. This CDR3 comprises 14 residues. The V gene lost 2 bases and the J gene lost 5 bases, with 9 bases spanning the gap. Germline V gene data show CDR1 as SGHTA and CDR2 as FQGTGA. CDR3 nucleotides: TGTGCCAGCAGCTTATCGTTTGGTACCGGGGAGCTGTTTTTT. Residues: CASSLSFGTGELFF.

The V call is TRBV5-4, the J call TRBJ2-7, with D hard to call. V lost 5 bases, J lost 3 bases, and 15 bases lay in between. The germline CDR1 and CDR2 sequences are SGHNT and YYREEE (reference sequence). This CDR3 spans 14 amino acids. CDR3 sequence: CASRPNDLDYEQYF. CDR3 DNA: TGTGCCAGCAGGCCAAACGACCTGGACTACGAGCAGTACTTC.

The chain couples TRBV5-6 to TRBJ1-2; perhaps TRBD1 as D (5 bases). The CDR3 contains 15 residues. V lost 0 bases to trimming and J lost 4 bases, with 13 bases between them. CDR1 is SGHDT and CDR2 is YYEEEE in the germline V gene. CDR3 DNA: TGTGCCAGCAGCTTGGGGCCCGGGGGGGGCTATGGCTACACCTTC. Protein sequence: CASSLGPGGGYGYTF.

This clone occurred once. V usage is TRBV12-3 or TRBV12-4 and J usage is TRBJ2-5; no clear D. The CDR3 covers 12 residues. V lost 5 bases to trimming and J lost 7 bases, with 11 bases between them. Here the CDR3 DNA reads TGTGCCAGCAGTCCCCCCCTGGGGACCCAGTACTTC. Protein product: CASSPPLGTQYF.

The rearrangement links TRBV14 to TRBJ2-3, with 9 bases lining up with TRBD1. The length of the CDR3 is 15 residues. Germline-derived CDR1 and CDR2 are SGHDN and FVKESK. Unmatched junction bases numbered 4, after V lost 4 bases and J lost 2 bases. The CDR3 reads CASSLDRGTTDTQYF. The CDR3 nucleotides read TGTGCCAGCAGCCTTGACAGGGGGACCACAGATACGCAGTATTTT. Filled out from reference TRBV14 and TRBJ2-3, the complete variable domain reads EAGVTQFPSHSVIEKGQTVTLRCDPISGHDNLYWYRRVMGKEIKFLLHFVKESKQDESGMPNNRFLAERTGGTYSTLKVQPAELEDSGVYFCASSLDRGTTDTQYFGPGTRLTVL.

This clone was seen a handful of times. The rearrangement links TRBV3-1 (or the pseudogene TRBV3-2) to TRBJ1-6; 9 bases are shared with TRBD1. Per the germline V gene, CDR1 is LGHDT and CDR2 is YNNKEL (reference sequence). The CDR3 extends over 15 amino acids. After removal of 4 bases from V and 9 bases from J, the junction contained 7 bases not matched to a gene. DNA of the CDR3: TGTGCCAGCAGCCGATCGACAGGGGGGAGTTCACCCCTCCACTTT. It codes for CASSRSTGGSSPLHF.

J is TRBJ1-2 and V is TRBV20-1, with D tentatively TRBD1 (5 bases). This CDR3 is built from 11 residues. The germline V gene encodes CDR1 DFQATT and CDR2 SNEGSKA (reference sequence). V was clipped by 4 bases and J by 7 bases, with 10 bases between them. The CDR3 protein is CSATGSGGYTF. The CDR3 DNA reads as TGCAGTGCTACAGGGTCGGGTGGCTACACCTTC.